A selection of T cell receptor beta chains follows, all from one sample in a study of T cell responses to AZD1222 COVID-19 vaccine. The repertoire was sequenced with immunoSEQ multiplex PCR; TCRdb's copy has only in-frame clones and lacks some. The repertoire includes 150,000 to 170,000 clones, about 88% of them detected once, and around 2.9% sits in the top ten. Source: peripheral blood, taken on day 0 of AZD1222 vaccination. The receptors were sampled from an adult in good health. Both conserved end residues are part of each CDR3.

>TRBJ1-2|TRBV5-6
CASSVSRGYTF
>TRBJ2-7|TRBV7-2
CASSLGGGATYEQYF
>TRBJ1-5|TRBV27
CASSLTGNSNQPQHF
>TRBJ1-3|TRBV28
CASQQAGRNTIYF
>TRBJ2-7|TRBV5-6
CASSPPYRGGEQYF
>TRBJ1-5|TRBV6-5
CASTGANQPQHF
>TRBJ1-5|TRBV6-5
CASSWREGWPQHF
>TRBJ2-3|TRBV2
CASRQGSTDTQYF
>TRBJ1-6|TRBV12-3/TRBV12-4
CASSSQIGSPLHF
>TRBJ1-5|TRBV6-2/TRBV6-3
CASSPSGTGSNQPQHF
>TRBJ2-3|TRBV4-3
CASSQKTAAGGHLDTQYF
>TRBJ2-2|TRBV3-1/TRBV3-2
CASSQFGGGTGELFF
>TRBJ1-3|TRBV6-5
CASRRGSGNTIYF
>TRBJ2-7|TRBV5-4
CASSKWTSGGDEQYF
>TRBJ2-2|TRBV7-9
CASSLGARELFF
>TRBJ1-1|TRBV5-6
CASSYRGAEAFF
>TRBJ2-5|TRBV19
CASSIGQETQYF
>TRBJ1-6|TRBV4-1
CASSQVMGLDSPLHF
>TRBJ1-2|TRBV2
CASSEVLRSGYTF
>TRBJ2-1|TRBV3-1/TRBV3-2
CASSLDRGHEQFF
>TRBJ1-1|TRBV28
CASSLGKAEAFF
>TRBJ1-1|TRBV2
CASTDTNTEAFF